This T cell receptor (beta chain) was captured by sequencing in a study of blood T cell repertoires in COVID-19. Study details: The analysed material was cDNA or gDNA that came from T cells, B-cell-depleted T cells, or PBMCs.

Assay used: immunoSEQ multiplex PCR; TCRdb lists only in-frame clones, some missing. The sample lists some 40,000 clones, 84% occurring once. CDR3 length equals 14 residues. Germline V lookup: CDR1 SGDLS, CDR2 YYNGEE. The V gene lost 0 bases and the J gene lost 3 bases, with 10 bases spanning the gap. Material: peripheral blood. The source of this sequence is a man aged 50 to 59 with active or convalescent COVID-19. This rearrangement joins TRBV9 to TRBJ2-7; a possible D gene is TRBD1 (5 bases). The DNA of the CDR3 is TGTGCCAGCAGCGTAGGGCAGGGCTTCTACGAGCAGTACTTC. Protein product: CASSVGQGFYEQYF. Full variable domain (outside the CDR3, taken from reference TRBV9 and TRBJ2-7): DSGVTQTPKHLITATGQRVTLRCSPRSGDLSVYWYQQSLDQGLQFLIQYYNGEERAKGNILERFSAQQFPDLHSELNLSSLELGDSALYFCASSVGQGFYEQYFGPGTRLTVT.